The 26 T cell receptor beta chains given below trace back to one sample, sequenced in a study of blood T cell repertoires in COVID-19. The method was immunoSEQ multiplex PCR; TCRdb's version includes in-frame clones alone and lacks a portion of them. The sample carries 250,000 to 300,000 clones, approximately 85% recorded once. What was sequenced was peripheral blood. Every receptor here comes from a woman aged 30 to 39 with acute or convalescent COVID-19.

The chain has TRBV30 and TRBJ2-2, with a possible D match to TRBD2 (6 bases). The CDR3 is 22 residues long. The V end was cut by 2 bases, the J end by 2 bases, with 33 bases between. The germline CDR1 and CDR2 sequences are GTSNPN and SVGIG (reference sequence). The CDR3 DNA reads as TGTGCCTGGAGTCGACCACCCCAGTACTCCTTGCGAGCGGGCCAAAACACCGGGGAGCTGTTTTTT. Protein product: CAWSRPPQYSLRAGQNTGELFF.

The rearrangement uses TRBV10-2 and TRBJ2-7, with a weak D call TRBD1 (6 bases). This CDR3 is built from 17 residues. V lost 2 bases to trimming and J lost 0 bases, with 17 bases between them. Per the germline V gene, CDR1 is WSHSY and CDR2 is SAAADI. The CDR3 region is CASSEPPGQRSSYEQYF. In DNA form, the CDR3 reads TGCGCCAGCAGTGAGCCTCCTGGACAGCGGAGCTCCTACGAGCAGTACTTC.

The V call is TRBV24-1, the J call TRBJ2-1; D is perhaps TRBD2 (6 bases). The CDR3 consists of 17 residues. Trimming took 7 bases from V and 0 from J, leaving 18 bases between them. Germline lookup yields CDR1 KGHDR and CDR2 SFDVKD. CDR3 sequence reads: CATRPSEGGSSYNEQFF. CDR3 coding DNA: TGTGCCACCAGACCATCAGAAGGAGGGTCCTCCTACAATGAGCAGTTCTTC.

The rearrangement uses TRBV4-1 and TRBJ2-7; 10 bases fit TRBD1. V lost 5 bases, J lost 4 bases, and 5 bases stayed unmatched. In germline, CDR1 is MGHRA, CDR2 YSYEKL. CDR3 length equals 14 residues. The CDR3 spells CASSFRTGGYEQYF. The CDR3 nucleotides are TGCGCCAGCAGCTTCCGGACAGGGGGATACGAGCAGTACTTC.

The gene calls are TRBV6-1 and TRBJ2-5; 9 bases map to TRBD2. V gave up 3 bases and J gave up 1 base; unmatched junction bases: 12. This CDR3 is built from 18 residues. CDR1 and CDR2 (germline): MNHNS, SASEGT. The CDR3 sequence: CASSDQAGGSGPQETQYF. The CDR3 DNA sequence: TGTGCCAGCAGTGATCAAGCGGGAGGATCGGGGCCCCAAGAGACCCAGTACTTC.

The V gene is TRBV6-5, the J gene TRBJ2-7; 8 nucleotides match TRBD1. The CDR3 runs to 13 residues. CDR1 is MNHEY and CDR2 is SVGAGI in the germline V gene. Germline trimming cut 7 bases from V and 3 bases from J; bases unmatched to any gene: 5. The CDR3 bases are TGTGCCAGCACTCGGACAGGGAACTACGAGCAGTACTTC. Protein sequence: CASTRTGNYEQYF.

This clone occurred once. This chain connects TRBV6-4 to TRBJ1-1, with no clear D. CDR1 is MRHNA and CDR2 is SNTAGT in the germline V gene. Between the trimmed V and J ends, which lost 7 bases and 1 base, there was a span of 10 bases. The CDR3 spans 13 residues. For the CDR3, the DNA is TGTGCCAGCAATAACGGGTGGAACACTGAAGCTTTCTTT. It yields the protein CASNNGWNTEAFF.

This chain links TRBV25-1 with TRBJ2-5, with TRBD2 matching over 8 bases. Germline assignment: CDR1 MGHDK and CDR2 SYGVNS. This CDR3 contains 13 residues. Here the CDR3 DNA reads TGTGCTACCTCCGGGGGGGCGAGGGAGACCCAGTACTTC. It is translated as CATSGGARETQYF.

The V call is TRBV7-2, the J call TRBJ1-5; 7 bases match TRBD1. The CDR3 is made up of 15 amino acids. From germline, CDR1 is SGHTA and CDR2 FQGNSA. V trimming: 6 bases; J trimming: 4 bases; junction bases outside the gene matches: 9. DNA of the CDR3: TGTGCCAGCAGGGGGGCGGGGACAGAGAATCAGCCCCAGCATTTT. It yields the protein CASRGAGTENQPQHF.

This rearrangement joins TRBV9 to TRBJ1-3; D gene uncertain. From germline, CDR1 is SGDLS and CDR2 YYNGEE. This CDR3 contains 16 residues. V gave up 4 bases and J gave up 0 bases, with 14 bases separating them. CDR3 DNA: TGTGCCAGCAGCCAGACGCTGGCTAGCTCTGGAAACACCATATATTTT. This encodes CASSQTLASSGNTIYF.

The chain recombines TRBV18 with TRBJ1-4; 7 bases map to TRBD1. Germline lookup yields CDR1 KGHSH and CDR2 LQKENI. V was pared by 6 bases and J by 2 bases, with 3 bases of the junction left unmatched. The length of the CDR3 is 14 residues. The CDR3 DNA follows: TGTGCCAGCTCCCCCAGGGGGACTAATGAAAAACTGTTTTTT. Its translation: CASSPRGTNEKLFF.

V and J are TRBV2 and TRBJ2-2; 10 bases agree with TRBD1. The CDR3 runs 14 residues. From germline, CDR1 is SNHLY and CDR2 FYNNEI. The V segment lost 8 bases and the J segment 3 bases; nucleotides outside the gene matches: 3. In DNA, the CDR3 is TGTGCCAGCCGACAGGGGGCCGACACCGGGGAGCTGTTTTTT. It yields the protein CASRQGADTGELFF.

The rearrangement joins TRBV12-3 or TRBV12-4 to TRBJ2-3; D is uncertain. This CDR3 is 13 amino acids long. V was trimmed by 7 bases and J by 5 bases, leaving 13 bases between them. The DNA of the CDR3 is TGTGCCAGCAACCTAGATGTTTTAGATACGCAGTATTTT. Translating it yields CASNLDVLDTQYF.

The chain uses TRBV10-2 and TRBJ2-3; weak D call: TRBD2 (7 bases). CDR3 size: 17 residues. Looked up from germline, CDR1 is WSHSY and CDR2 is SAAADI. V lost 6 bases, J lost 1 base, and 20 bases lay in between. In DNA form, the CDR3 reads TGCGCCAGCAGGGATACAGGGACTATCGTCGGCACAGATACGCAGTATTTT. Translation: CASRDTGTIVGTDTQYF.

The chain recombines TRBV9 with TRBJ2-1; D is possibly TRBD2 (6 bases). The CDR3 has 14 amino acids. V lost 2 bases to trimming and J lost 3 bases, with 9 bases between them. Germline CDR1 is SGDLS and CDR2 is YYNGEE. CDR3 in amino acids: CASSVPGSYNEQFF. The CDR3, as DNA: TGTGCCAGCAGCGTTCCCGGGAGCTACAATGAGCAGTTCTTC.

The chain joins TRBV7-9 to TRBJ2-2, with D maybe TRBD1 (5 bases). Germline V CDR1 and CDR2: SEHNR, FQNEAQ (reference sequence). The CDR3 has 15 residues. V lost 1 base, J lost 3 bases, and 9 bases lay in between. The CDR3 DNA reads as TGTGCCAGCAGCTTAGTGGGGCTCCACACCGGGGAGCTGTTTTTT. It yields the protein CASSLVGLHTGELFF. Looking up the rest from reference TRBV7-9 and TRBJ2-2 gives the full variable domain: DTGVSQNPRHKITKRGQNVTFRCDPISEHNRLYWYRQTLGQGPEFLTYFQNEAQLEKSRLLSDRFSAERPKGSFSTLEIQRTEQGDSAMYLCASSLVGLHTGELFFGEGSRLTVL.

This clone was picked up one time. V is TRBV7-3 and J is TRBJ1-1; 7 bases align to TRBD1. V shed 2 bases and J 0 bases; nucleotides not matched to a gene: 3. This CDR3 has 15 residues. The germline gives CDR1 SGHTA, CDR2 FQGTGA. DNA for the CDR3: TGTGCCAGCAGCTTAGGGGACAGCATGAACACTGAAGCTTTCTTT. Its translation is CASSLGDSMNTEAFF. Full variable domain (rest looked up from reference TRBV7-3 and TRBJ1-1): GAGVSQTPSNKVTEKGKYVELRCDPISGHTALYWYRQSLGQGPEFLIYFQGTGAADDSGLPNDRFFAVRPEGSVSTLKIQRTERGDSAVYLCASSLGDSMNTEAFFGQGTRLTVV.

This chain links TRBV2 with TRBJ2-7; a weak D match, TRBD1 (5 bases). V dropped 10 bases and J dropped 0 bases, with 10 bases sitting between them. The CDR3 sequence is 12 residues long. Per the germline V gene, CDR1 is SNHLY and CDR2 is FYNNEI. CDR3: CATLDSSYEQYF. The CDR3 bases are TGTGCCACCCTAGACAGCTCCTACGAGCAGTACTTC. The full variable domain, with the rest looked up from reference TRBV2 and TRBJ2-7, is EPEVTQTPSHQVTQMGQEVILRCVPISNHLYFYWYRQILGQKVEFLVSFYNNEISEKSEIFDDQFSVERPDGSNFTLKIRSTKLEDSAMYFCATLDSSYEQYFGPGTRLTVT.

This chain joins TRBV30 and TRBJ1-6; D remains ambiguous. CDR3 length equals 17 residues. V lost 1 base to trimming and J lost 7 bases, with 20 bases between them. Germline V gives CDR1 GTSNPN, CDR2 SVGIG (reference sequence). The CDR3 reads CAWSATARFPPNSPLHF. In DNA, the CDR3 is TGTGCCTGGAGTGCTACAGCCCGATTCCCCCCAAATTCACCCCTCCACTTT.

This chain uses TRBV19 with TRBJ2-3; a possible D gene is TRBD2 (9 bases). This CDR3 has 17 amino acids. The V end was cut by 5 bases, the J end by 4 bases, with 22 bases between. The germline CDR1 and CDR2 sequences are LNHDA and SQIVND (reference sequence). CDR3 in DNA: TGTGCCAGTAGTGTCAGGGGGCGGGAGGGCCTCGCAGATACGCAGTATTTT. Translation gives CASSVRGREGLADTQYF.

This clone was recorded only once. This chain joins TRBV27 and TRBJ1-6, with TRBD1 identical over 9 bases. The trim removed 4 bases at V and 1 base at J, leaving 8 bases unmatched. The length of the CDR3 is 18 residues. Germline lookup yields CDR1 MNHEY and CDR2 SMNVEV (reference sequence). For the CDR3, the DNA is TGTGCCAGCAGTTCATCCCTGACAGGGGGTTCCTATAATTCACCCCTCCACTTT. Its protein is CASSSSLTGGSYNSPLHF.

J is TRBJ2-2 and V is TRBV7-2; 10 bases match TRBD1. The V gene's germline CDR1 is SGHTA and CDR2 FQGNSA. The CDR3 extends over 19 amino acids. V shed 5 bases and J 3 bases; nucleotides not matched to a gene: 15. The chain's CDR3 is CASSPRRTGGYGDTGELFF. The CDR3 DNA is TGTGCCAGCAGCCCCCGTCGGACAGGGGGTTATGGTGACACCGGGGAGCTGTTTTTT.

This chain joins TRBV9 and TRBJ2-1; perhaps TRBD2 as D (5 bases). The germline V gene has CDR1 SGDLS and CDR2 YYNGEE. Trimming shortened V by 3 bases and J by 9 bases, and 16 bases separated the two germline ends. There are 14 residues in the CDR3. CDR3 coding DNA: TGTGCCAGCAGCGCTAGGGTTGAGGGTATTGAGCAGTTCTTC. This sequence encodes CASSARVEGIEQFF. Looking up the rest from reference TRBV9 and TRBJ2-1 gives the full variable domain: DSGVTQTPKHLITATGQRVTLRCSPRSGDLSVYWYQQSLDQGLQFLIQYYNGEERAKGNILERFSAQQFPDLHSELNLSSLELGDSALYFCASSARVEGIEQFFGPGTRLTVL.

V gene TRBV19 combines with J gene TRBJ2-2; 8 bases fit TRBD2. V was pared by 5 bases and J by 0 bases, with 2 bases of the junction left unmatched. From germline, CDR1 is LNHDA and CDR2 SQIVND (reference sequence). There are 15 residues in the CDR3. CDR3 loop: CASSVSGANTGELFF. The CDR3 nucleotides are TGTGCCAGTAGTGTTAGCGGGGCGAACACCGGGGAGCTGTTTTTT. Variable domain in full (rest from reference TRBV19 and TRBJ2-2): DGGITQSPKYLFRKEGQNVTLSCEQNLNHDAMYWYRQDPGQGLRLIYYSQIVNDFQKGDIAEGYSVSREKKESFPLTVTSAQKNPTAFYLCASSVSGANTGELFFGEGSRLTVL.

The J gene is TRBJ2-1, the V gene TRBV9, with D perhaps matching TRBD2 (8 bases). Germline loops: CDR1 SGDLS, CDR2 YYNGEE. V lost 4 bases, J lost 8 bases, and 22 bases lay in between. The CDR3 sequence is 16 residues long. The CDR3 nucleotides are TGTGCCAGCAGCAGACGGACTAGCCCTCAGGGGGATGAGCAGTTCTTC. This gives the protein CASSRRTSPQGDEQFF.

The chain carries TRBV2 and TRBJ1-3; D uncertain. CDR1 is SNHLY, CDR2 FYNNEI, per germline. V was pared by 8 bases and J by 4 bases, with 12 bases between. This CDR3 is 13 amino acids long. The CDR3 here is CASRRGRGNTIYF. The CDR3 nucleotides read TGTGCCAGCCGTAGAGGGAGGGGAAACACCATATATTTT.